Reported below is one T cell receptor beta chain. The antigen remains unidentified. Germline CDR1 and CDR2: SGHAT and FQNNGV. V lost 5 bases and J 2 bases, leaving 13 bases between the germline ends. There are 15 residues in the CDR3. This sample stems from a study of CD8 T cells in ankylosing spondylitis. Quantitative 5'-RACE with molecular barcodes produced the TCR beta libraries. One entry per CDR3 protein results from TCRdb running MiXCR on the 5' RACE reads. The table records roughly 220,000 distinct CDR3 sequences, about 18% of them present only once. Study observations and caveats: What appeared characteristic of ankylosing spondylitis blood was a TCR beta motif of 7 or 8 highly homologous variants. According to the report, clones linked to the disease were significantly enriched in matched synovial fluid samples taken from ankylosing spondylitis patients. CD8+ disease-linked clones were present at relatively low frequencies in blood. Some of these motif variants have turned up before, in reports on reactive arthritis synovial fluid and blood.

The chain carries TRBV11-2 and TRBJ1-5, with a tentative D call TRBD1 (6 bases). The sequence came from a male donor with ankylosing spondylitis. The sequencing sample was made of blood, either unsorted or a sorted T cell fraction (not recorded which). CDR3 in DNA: TGTGCCAGCAGCCGGGGGGGGCTCGGCAATCAGCCCCAGCATTTT. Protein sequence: CASSRGGLGNQPQHF.